Following are 2 T cell receptor beta chains from one sample sequenced in a study of T cell repertoires in cytomegalovirus infection. TCRdb processed the reads anew with MiXCR; each CDR3 protein has one entry. In the table there are nearly 70,000 distinct CDR3 sequences, approximately 22% of which are singletons. These receptors have no known antigen. The sample was PBMCs, sequenced either directly or after in vitro stimulation (not recorded which). These receptors were obtained from a human donor in good health (CMV status not recorded). Some clones in this sample may be carry-over from other donors' samples.

This clonotype has a handful of counts. The DNA for the CDR3 is TGTGCCACCAGCAGAGGGGGTGCGGGAGGACAAGAGACCCAGTACTTC. Amino acids: CATSRGGAGGQETQYF. This chain links TRBV15 with TRBJ2-5; 8 bases agree with TRBD2. This CDR3 spans 16 amino acids. With 1 base clipped from V and 2 bases from J, the junction kept 6 bases outside the gene matches. The germline CDR1 and CDR2 sequences are LNHNV and YYDKDF (reference sequence). The variable domain in full, with the rest retrieved from reference TRBV15 and TRBJ2-5, is DAMVIQNPRYQVTQFGKPVTLSCSQTLNHNVMYWYQQKSSQAPKLLFHYYDKDFNNEADTPDNFQSRRPNTSFCFLDIRSPGLGDTAMYLCATSRGGAGGQETQYFGPGTRLLVL.

This clonotype was recorded at least ten times. This sequence joins TRBV7-2 and TRBJ2-1; 9 nucleotides agree with TRBD2. With V trimmed by 11 bases and J by 7 bases, 9 bases remained unmatched. The germline V gene has CDR1 SGHTA and CDR2 FQGNSA. The CDR3 loop spans 13 amino acids. The CDR3 bases are TGTGCCGGGATGGCGGGAGGGGGGAATGAGCAGTTCTTC. This codes for CAGMAGGGNEQFF.